This TCR beta chain was sequenced for a study of blood T cells in healthy people across ages. Germline CDR1 reads MNHEY; CDR2 reads SVGAGI. Trimming stripped 5 bases from V and 3 bases from J, with 14 bases between. The length of the CDR3 is 15 residues. On this clonotype: Its antigen is unidentified.

A sample-barcoded 5' primer and a J-beta primer mix were used in a second PCR of about 6 to 11 cycles. TCRdb processed the 5' RACE reads anew with MiXCR; each CDR3 protein has one entry. The table has about 640,000 distinct CDR3 sequences, 40% to 45% seen once; the top ten hold about 32%. General study points: Higher diversity, along with more naive CD4+ cells, distinguished long-lived donors from aged donors. The diversity estimates, figures obtained from one million T cells, were considered underestimates. Across the age range, TCR beta diversity per million T cells fell in a roughly linear way. Naive and antigen-experienced cells were not separated, limiting conclusive comparison.

The specimen sequenced was blood. J is TRBJ2-1 and V is TRBV6-5; a weak D match, TRBD2 (5 bases). This TCR derives from a man aged 80 or over in good health. CDR3 nucleotide sequence: TGTGCCAGCAGTCTGGGCAGCGGAAACTACAATGAGCAGTTCTTC. Its protein product is CASSLGSGNYNEQFF.